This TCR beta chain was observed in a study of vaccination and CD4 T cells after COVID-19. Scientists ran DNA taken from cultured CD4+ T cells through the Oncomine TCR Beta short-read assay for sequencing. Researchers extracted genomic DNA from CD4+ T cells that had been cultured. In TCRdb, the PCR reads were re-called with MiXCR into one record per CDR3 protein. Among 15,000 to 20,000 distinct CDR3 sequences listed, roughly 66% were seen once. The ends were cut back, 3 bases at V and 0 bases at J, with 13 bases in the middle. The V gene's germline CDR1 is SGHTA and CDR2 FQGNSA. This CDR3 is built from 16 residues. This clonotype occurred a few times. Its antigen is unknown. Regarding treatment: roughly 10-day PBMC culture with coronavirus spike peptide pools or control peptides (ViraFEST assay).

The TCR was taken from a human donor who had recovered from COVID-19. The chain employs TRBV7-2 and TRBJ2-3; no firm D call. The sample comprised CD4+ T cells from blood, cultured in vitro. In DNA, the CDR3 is TGTGCCAGCAGCTTGATCGGCCCTCCTAGCACAGATACGCAGTATTTT. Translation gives CASSLIGPPSTDTQYF.